The 20 T cell receptor beta chains below all came from one sample that was sequenced in a study of blood T cell repertoires in COVID-19. Clones were read by immunoSEQ multiplex PCR, and TCRdb kept only the in-frame ones, dropping some. The repertoire has 300,000 to 400,000 clones, approximately 91% of them found once; the top ten carry 5% to 5.5%. The sequencing input was PBMCs or T cells enriched from blood (not recorded which). The receptors originated from a man aged 60 to 75 who had recovered from COVID-19.

This clone was recorded only once. The gene calls are TRBV7-2 and TRBJ2-7, with 11 bases identical to TRBD1. The CDR3 extends over 14 amino acids. Germline V gene lookup returns CDR1 SGHTA and CDR2 FQGNSA. The V segment lost 4 bases and the J segment 3 bases; nucleotides outside the gene matches: 2. CDR3 sequence reads: CASSWDRGSYEQYF. CDR3 nucleotide sequence: TGTGCCAGCAGCTGGGACAGGGGGAGCTACGAGCAGTACTTC.

The chain is built from TRBV3-1 (or the pseudogene TRBV3-2) and TRBJ1-5; D call uncertain. V gave up 2 bases and J gave up 6 bases, with 8 bases separating them. This CDR3 spans 13 amino acids. Germline CDR1 LGHDT, CDR2 YNNKEL (reference sequence). The CDR3 protein is CASSQKGVQPQHF. DNA of the CDR3: TGTGCCAGCAGCCAAAAGGGAGTTCAGCCCCAGCATTTT.

The chain has TRBV6-5 and TRBJ1-1, with 7 bases identical to TRBD1. The CDR3 extends over 12 amino acids. With V trimmed by 4 bases and J by 10 bases, 6 bases remained unmatched. Germline V CDR1 and CDR2: MNHEY, SVGAGI. CDR3 protein: CASSSQTGLAFF. DNA for the CDR3: TGTGCCAGCAGTTCGCAGACAGGGTTAGCTTTCTTT.

This clone was seen once. The rearrangement uses TRBV6-1 and TRBJ1-4; 9 bases align to TRBD1. The CDR3 is 14 residues long. With V trimmed by 3 bases and J by 7 bases, 3 bases remained unmatched. The germline V gene encodes CDR1 MNHNS and CDR2 SASEGT. CDR3 residues: CASSETGGAEKLFF. The CDR3 nucleotides read TGTGCCAGCAGTGAGACAGGGGGAGCTGAAAAACTGTTTTTT.

The DNA for the CDR3 is TGTGCCAGCGGAACATTACAGGTGAACACTGAAGCTTTCTTT. This translates into CASGTLQVNTEAFF. V usage is TRBV28 and J usage is TRBJ1-1, with TRBD1 as a possible D gene (5 bases). V was cut by 8 bases and J by 0 bases, with 13 bases left in between. In germline, CDR1 is MDHEN, CDR2 SYDVKM. The CDR3 has 14 residues.

V gene TRBV10-3 combines with J gene TRBJ1-3, with D maybe TRBD1 (5 bases). The CDR3 runs to 16 residues. CDR1 and CDR2 from the germline V gene are ENHRY and SYGVKD. V lost 2 bases and J 2 bases, leaving 13 bases between the germline ends. In nucleotides, the CDR3 is TGTGCCATCAGTGAGGCGGGACCCGCGGCTGGAAACACCATATATTTT. The encoded protein is CAISEAGPAAGNTIYF.

This CDR3 is CASSRGEGQAAYEQYF. CDR3 bases: TGCGCCAGCAGCCGCGGGGAGGGACAGGCGGCCTACGAGCAGTACTTC. The chain carries TRBV4-1 and TRBJ2-7; weak D call: TRBD1 (8 bases). CDR3 length equals 16 residues. The germline V and J ends were trimmed by 4 bases and 2 bases, with 18 bases remaining between them. Germline loops: CDR1 MGHRA, CDR2 YSYEKL.

This clone was counted a single time. V and J are TRBV4-1 and TRBJ2-5; D gene unclear. The V and J ends lost 0 bases and 1 base respectively, with 9 bases between them. The germline V gene encodes CDR1 MGHRA and CDR2 YSYEKL. The CDR3 runs to 15 residues. The CDR3 loop is CASSQDVTSQETQYF. In nucleotides, the CDR3 is TGCGCCAGCAGCCAAGATGTTACTTCCCAAGAGACCCAGTACTTC.

The chain joins TRBV7-9 to TRBJ2-7, with 10 bases fitting TRBD2. V shed 4 bases and J 1 base; nucleotides not matched to a gene: 1. The germline V gene has CDR1 SEHNR and CDR2 FQNEAQ (reference sequence). CDR3 length equals 14 residues. CDR3 in DNA: TGTGCCAGCAGCTGGACTAGCGGATCCTACGAGCAGTACTTC. Its translation is CASSWTSGSYEQYF.

A single count supports this clone. V and J are TRBV6-5 and TRBJ2-2; perhaps TRBD1 as D (6 bases). Trimming cost V 4 bases and J 6 bases, with 9 bases left between them. The V gene's germline CDR1 is MNHEY and CDR2 SVGAGI. The CDR3 runs 13 residues. The CDR3 nucleotides read TGTGCCAGCAGTTTACAGGGACCCGGGGAGCTGTTTTTT. It is translated as CASSLQGPGELFF.

The rearrangement joins TRBV6-5 to TRBJ1-6; no reliable D call. V dropped 3 bases and J dropped 7 bases, with 10 bases sitting between them. This CDR3 spans 14 amino acids. Per germline, CDR1 MNHEY and CDR2 SVGAGI. CDR3 protein: CASSYTGLNSPLHF. DNA of the CDR3: TGTGCCAGCAGTTATACCGGGTTGAATTCACCCCTCCACTTT.

The V gene is TRBV6-5, the J gene TRBJ1-1; D possibly corresponds to TRBD1 (5 bases). Trimming left V 4 bases short and J 8 bases short, with 11 bases between. Germline V CDR1 and CDR2: MNHEY, SVGAGI. The CDR3 extends over 12 amino acids. This CDR3 is CASSFAGPEAFF. The DNA of the CDR3 is TGTGCCAGCAGTTTCGCAGGGCCCGAAGCTTTCTTT.

The rearrangement uses TRBV6-5 and TRBJ1-5, with TRBD1 matching over 10 bases. V shed 6 bases, J shed 7 bases, and the junction held 9 bases outside the gene matches. Germline lookup yields CDR1 MNHEY and CDR2 SVGAGI. CDR3 size: 15 residues. The CDR3 DNA is TGTGCCAGCAGACCCGGGACAGGGGCTGAACAGCCCCAGCATTTT. This codes for CASRPGTGAEQPQHF.

J is TRBJ1-5 and V is TRBV29-1, with 7 bases lining up with TRBD1. Germline CDR1 reads SQVTM; CDR2 reads ANQGSEA. The CDR3 is 15 amino acids. J was trimmed by 5 bases and V by 4 bases; bases with no gene match: 11. The CDR3 reads CSVAVVGGGDQPQHF. In nucleotides, the CDR3 is TGCAGCGTTGCAGTGGTAGGGGGCGGCGATCAGCCCCAGCATTTT.

The V gene is TRBV6-5, the J gene TRBJ1-1, with D unclear. CDR1 and CDR2 (germline): MNHEY, SVGAGI. V lost 5 bases and J lost 1, with 14 bases in between. The CDR3 length is 15 residues. The CDR3 reads CASSPQRHWNTEAFF. The CDR3 DNA sequence: TGTGCCAGCAGTCCCCAACGACACTGGAACACTGAAGCTTTCTTT.

The gene calls are TRBV3-1 (or the pseudogene TRBV3-2) and TRBJ2-5; 13 nucleotides align to TRBD2. With 4 bases clipped from V and 3 bases from J, the junction kept 2 bases outside the gene matches. The germline gives CDR1 LGHDT, CDR2 YNNKEL (reference sequence). The CDR3 spans 15 residues. CDR3 region: CASSRGTSGKETQYF. Here the CDR3 DNA reads TGTGCCAGCAGCCGGGGGACTAGCGGGAAAGAGACCCAGTACTTC.

This clone was picked up one time. A junction end diverges from the germline sequence, so it may reflect a read error. The rearrangement uses TRBV7-3 and TRBJ2-7; possibly TRBD1 for D (6 bases). Looked up from germline, CDR1 is SGHTA and CDR2 is FQGTGA. There are 14 residues in the CDR3. CDR3 coding DNA: TGTGCCAGCAGCTTACAGAGACAGGTCCCTCCGAAGCACTTC. It specifies CASSLQRQVPPKHF. Full variable domain (rest looked up from reference TRBV7-3 and TRBJ2-7): GAGVSQTPSNKVTEKGKYVELRCDPISGHTALYWYRQSLGQGPEFLIYFQGTGAADDSGLPNDRFFAVRPEGSVSTLKIQRTERGDSAVYLCASSLQRQVPPKHFGPGTRLTVT.

This clone appeared once. The rearrangement joins TRBV5-4 to TRBJ1-3; D not certain. The CDR3 runs to 14 residues. The V gene lost 5 bases and the J gene lost 0 bases, with 9 bases spanning the gap. CDR1 is SGHNT and CDR2 is YYREEE in the germline V gene (reference sequence). The CDR3 DNA follows: TGTGCCAGCAGGTCAGAAACCTCTGGAAACACCATATATTTT. Its translation: CASRSETSGNTIYF.

The chain carries TRBV5-6 and TRBJ1-1; D perhaps matches TRBD1 (5 bases). CDR1 SGHDT and CDR2 YYEEEE come from the germline V gene. Trimming cost V 4 bases and J 4 bases, with 11 bases left between them. The length of the CDR3 is 13 residues. The CDR3 reads CASSADSFTEAFF. The CDR3 DNA follows: TGTGCCAGCAGCGCAGACAGTTTCACTGAAGCTTTCTTT.

The rearrangement uses TRBV9 and TRBJ1-2, with D perhaps TRBD1 (5 bases). Trimming took 0 bases from V and 8 from J, leaving 11 bases between them. Germline CDR1 reads SGDLS; CDR2 reads YYNGEE. The CDR3 extends over 13 amino acids. The CDR3 loop is CASSVGRVRGYTF. CDR3 coding DNA: TGTGCCAGCAGCGTAGGCAGGGTGCGCGGCTACACCTTC.